The clone carrying this T cell receptor beta chain occurred a few times. The antigen remains unidentified. These data originate in a study of T cell repertoires in cytomegalovirus infection. Looking at the study overall: In the study, CMV epitopes included recently identified HLA-C-restricted and well-studied HLA-B-restricted ones. Public TCR beta signatures provided an indication of both CMV infection and a matching HLA type.

TCRdb independently ran MiXCR on the reads; one entry per CDR3 protein. Among approximately 50,000 distinct CDR3 sequences, roughly a fifth were seen once, and the ten largest hold around four fifths. The CDR3 extends over 12 amino acids. CDR1 is SEHNR, CDR2 FQNEAQ, per germline (reference sequence). Trimming removed 5 bases from V and 5 bases from J, with 9 bases in between. Study results and limitations: Pooled public TCR beta family frequency picked out CMV carriers with the relevant HLA. Dominating the ex vivo response were HLA-C-restricted CMV-specific TCR beta clonotypes.

The chain is built from TRBV7-9 and TRBJ1-1; TRBD1 might be the D (5 bases). This receptor was identified in a human donor in good health (CMV status not recorded). Some clones in this sample may be carry-over from other donors' samples. Material: CD8+ T cells from cultured PBMCs, obtained from culture after CMV antigen stimulation. CDR3 loop: CASSHRTTEAFF. The CDR3 bases are TGTGCCAGCAGCCACCGGACAACTGAAGCTTTCTTT.